Included here is one TCR beta chain sequence, with context. The sample originates from a study of blood T cell repertoires in COVID-19. Study as a whole: Samples came from the United States, Italy and Spain, spanning acute and convalescent COVID-19. T cells, B-cell-depleted T cells, or PBMCs provided the cDNA or gDNA that served as material.

Study processing details: The assay estimated nucleated cells by amplifying reference gene primers. The assay was immunoSEQ multiplex PCR, and TCRdb's table has in-frame clones only and misses some. V, J and clone size were drawn from that table, and D and trimming were deduced from the DNA. The table includes around 20,000 clones, 70% to 85% detected once. The germline gives CDR1 MRHNA, CDR2 SNTAGT. The V segment lost 3 bases and the J segment 8 bases; nucleotides outside the gene matches: 7. This CDR3 has 16 amino acids. The chain couples TRBV6-4 to TRBJ2-1; 13 bases fit TRBD2. The receptor was derived from a human donor in a cohort sampled during active COVID-19. The sequencing sample was made of peripheral blood. Here the CDR3 DNA reads TGTGCCAGCAGTGATAAGGGACTAGCGGGATTCGATGAGCAGTTCTTC. This gives the protein CASSDKGLAGFDEQFF.